Each of the 20 T cell receptor beta chains below was sequenced from the same sample in a study of blood T cell repertoires in COVID-19. Using immunoSEQ multiplex PCR, the repertoire was profiled, and TCRdb retains in-frame clones only, with some absent. Here the sample spans 130,000 or so clones, 84% being singletons. The sample was PBMCs or T cells enriched from blood (not recorded which). These receptors were taken from a woman in her fifties or sixties with acute COVID-19.

This rearrangement joins TRBV5-4 to TRBJ2-2; TRBD2 agrees at 10 bases. Germline values: CDR1 SGHNT, CDR2 YYREEE (reference sequence). Germline trimming cut 4 bases from V and 0 bases from J; bases unmatched to any gene: 6. The CDR3 has 17 residues. The CDR3 DNA is TGTGCCAGCAGCGTCGCGCTAGCGGGGGCGAACACCGGGGAGCTGTTTTTT. This translates into CASSVALAGANTGELFF.

The chain joins TRBV11-2 to TRBJ2-1, with 7 positions matching TRBD2. The junction had 10 bases not matched to a gene; V was cut back by 2 bases and J by 0 bases. Germline V gives CDR1 SGHAT, CDR2 FQNNGV. The CDR3 contains 18 residues. DNA for the CDR3: TGTGCCAGCAGCTTAAGTTTATTGGGAGGGAACTCCTACAATGAGCAGTTCTTC. Residues: CASSLSLLGGNSYNEQFF.

V usage is TRBV28 and J usage is TRBJ2-1, with 8 bases lining up with TRBD2. Germline CDR1 and CDR2: MDHEN and SYDVKM. With 5 bases clipped from V and 8 bases from J, the junction kept 17 bases outside the gene matches. This CDR3 spans 17 amino acids. CDR3 protein: CASSHPGTGGKRDEQFF. Written as DNA, the CDR3 is TGTGCCAGCAGTCACCCTGGGACGGGGGGGAAGAGGGATGAGCAGTTCTTC.

The chain couples TRBV19 to TRBJ2-2; 10 nucleotides line up with TRBD1. This CDR3 is built from 16 residues. Germline assignment: CDR1 LNHDA and CDR2 SQIVND (reference sequence). Trimming took 5 bases from V and 2 from J; bases not matched to a gene: 5. CDR3 sequence: CASSSWTGGNTGELFF. The CDR3 DNA is TGTGCCAGTAGTTCCTGGACAGGGGGTAACACCGGGGAGCTGTTTTTT.

This clone was detected a few times. The CDR3, as DNA: TGTGCCAGCAGCGGACAGGGAGTAGGGAACTACAATGAGCAGTTCTTC. Amino acid sequence: CASSGQGVGNYNEQFF. The genes are TRBV11-2 and TRBJ2-1, with TRBD1 identical over 8 bases. CDR1 and CDR2 from the germline V gene are SGHAT and FQNNGV. Losses at the gene ends were 5 bases for V and 3 bases for J; bases not matched to a gene: 9. This CDR3 has 16 amino acids.

This rearrangement joins TRBV5-1 to TRBJ1-1; 7 bases match TRBD1. CDR1 is SGHRS and CDR2 is YFSETQ in the germline V gene. The CDR3 sequence is 14 residues long. With 4 bases clipped from V and 4 bases from J, the junction kept 7 bases outside the gene matches. In DNA form, the CDR3 reads TGCGCCAGCAGCAGACGGGGACAGATCACTGAAGCTTTCTTT. Translating gives CASSRRGQITEAFF.

J is TRBJ2-7 and V is TRBV18; a possible D gene is TRBD1 (6 bases). Trimming cost V 2 bases and J 3 bases, with 11 bases left between them. The CDR3 covers 14 residues. Germline CDR1 KGHSH, CDR2 LQKENI. Here the CDR3 DNA reads TGTGCCAGCTCACCAAGGGGACACCACTACGAGCAGTACTTC. Its translation: CASSPRGHHYEQYF.

The V call is TRBV5-1, the J call TRBJ1-3, with 7 bases aligning to TRBD1. This CDR3 has 14 amino acids. The germline gives CDR1 SGHRS, CDR2 YFSETQ. The trim removed 4 bases at V and 3 bases at J, leaving 4 bases unmatched. CDR3 in amino acids: CASSPDRVGNTIYF. The DNA of the CDR3 is TGCGCCAGCAGCCCCGACAGGGTTGGAAACACCATATATTTT.

Only one count was recorded for this clone. This sequence joins TRBV28 and TRBJ2-7, with a weak D call TRBD2 (5 bases). Germline CDR1 MDHEN, CDR2 SYDVKM. The V end lost 2 bases, the J end lost 0 bases, and 11 bases lay between the germline ends. This CDR3 region has 15 residues. The CDR3 reads CASSLIWRSSYEQYF. In DNA, the CDR3 is TGTGCCAGCAGTTTAATCTGGAGGAGCTCCTACGAGCAGTACTTC.

In its sample, this clone was seen once. V usage is TRBV7-2 and J usage is TRBJ2-5; D is perhaps TRBD2 (6 bases). Per the germline V gene, CDR1 is SGHTA and CDR2 is FQGNSA. The CDR3 runs 15 residues. The ends were cut back, 2 bases at V and 1 base at J, with 11 bases in the middle. CDR3 nucleotides: TGTGCCAGCAGCTTATCCGGCGGGATCCAAGAGACCCAGTACTTC. Residues: CASSLSGGIQETQYF.

The chain couples TRBV7-2 to TRBJ2-1; TRBD1 is a possible D gene (8 bases). V was clipped by 4 bases and J by 8 bases, with 18 bases between them. Germline V gene lookup returns CDR1 SGHTA and CDR2 FQGNSA. The CDR3 sequence is 15 residues long. The CDR3 loop is CASSWTGRLADEQFF. The CDR3 coding sequence is TGTGCCAGCAGCTGGACAGGGCGGCTAGCGGATGAGCAGTTCTTC.

This rearrangement joins TRBV6-6 to TRBJ1-2; 9 bases match TRBD1. Germline V gene sequence: CDR1 MNHNY, CDR2 SVGAGI (reference sequence). J gave up 8 bases and V 5 bases, and 12 bases lay outside the gene matches. CDR3 size: 15 residues. CDR3: CASSLRGTGLEGYTF. CDR3 nucleotide sequence: TGTGCCAGCAGTCTCAGGGGGACAGGGCTAGAGGGCTACACCTTC.

The chain carries TRBV6-5 and TRBJ1-5, with D uncertain. Germline V gives CDR1 MNHEY, CDR2 SVGAGI. Deletions cut 6 bases from V and 3 bases from J, with 9 bases between. This CDR3 is built from 13 residues. CDR3 sequence (DNA): TGTGCCAGCAGCGGCCAGGACAATCAGCCCCAGCATTTT. This sequence encodes CASSGQDNQPQHF.

V usage is TRBV19 and J usage is TRBJ2-6; possibly TRBD1 for D (6 bases). This CDR3 region has 15 residues. V was clipped by 8 bases and J by 1 base, with 12 bases between them. CDR1 LNHDA and CDR2 SQIVND come from the germline V gene (reference sequence). CDR3 DNA sequence: TGTGCCAGTCATACAGGGTCTTCTGGGGCCAACGTCCTGACTTTC. Its translation is CASHTGSSGANVLTF.

The chain employs TRBV4-1 and TRBJ2-7; D gene uncertain. The CDR3 loop spans 16 amino acids. CDR1 and CDR2 (germline): MGHRA, YSYEKL. V lost 4 bases, J lost 1 base, and 17 bases lay in between. The CDR3 bases are TGCGCCAGCAGCCCCTATGTCTCGAAACCTTCCTACGAGCAGTACTTC. Translating it yields CASSPYVSKPSYEQYF.

The chain joins TRBV12-3 or TRBV12-4 to TRBJ2-7, with D unresolved. V lost 5 bases to trimming and J lost 3 bases, with 11 bases between them. The CDR3 runs 13 residues. Written as DNA, the CDR3 is TGTGCCAGCAGTCCAACAACACGCTACGAGCAGTACTTC. Amino acid sequence: CASSPTTRYEQYF.

V gene TRBV19 combines with J gene TRBJ1-1; 8 nucleotides line up with TRBD1. Germline V CDR1 and CDR2: LNHDA, SQIVND (reference sequence). The V and J ends lost 7 bases and 3 bases, in that order; junction bases with no gene match: 4. This CDR3 is 13 amino acids long. CDR3 protein: CASNYRGDTEAFF. The CDR3, as DNA: TGTGCCAGTAACTACAGGGGGGACACTGAAGCTTTCTTT.

The chain is built from TRBV5-6 and TRBJ2-3; D is possibly TRBD1 (5 bases). This CDR3 contains 16 residues. V lost 0 bases and J lost 0, with 11 bases in between. Germline CDR1 reads SGHDT; CDR2 reads YYEEEE. The CDR3 DNA reads TGTGCCAGCAGCTTGGAGCAGGGTTTGAGCACAGATACGCAGTATTTT. Translating gives CASSLEQGLSTDTQYF.

DNA for the CDR3: TGTGCCAGTAGTTTATATTGGAACACTGAAGCTTTCTTT. Translating it yields CASSLYWNTEAFF. The chain uses TRBV19 and TRBJ1-1; no clear D gene. This CDR3 comprises 13 residues. Looked up from germline, CDR1 is LNHDA and CDR2 is SQIVND (reference sequence). V was pared by 5 bases and J by 1 base, with 8 bases between.

This clone was observed a single time. V and J are TRBV4-2 and TRBJ2-1; a possible D gene is TRBD2 (6 bases). V was cut by 0 bases and J by 9 bases, with 15 bases left in between. CDR1 and CDR2 (germline): LGHNA, YNFKEQ. The CDR3 length is 15 residues. The CDR3: CASSQDTGDWGEQFF. CDR3 sequence (DNA): TGTGCCAGCAGCCAAGATACGGGGGATTGGGGTGAGCAGTTCTTC.